This TCR beta chain originates from a study of tumor-infiltrating lymphocytes in primary liver carcinoma. The overall study: Productive TCRbeta read counts per sample ran from roughly 3.5 to 7 million and were similar across tissue types.

This clonotype appeared a single time. One junction end does not reproduce the germline sequence, and a read error may be involved. Starting material for RNA and DNA co-extraction consisted of about 20-32 mg of unsorted bulk tissue. In germline, CDR1 is SEHNR, CDR2 FQNEAQ (reference sequence). This CDR3 contains 15 residues. The input was around 530 ng total RNA; TCR beta cDNA was made from it with a constant-region primer. Nested multiplex PCR, run for three rounds with slightly modified ARM-PCR, yielded TCR beta libraries. Running ten to eleven cycles apiece, the first two PCR rounds relied on TRBV1-TRBV30 forward primers together with a C-beta reverse primer. TCRdb re-derived calls from the multiplex PCR reads in MiXCR, one entry per CDR3 protein. The sample shows 40,000 to 60,000 distinct CDR3 sequences, 70% to 75% of them seen only once.

The V call is TRBV7-9, the J call TRBJ1-6; D may be TRBD1 (6 bases). The sequence derives from a man between 40 and 49 years old with primary liver carcinoma and hepatitis B virus infection. Sequencing was performed on liver tumor tissue from sampling region 3. Subset specified: tumor region T3, left-lateral pole. CDR3 loop: CASNLATGFRSPLHF. CDR3 DNA sequence: TGCGCCAGCAACTTAGCCACAGGGTTTCGATCACCCCTCCACTTT.